This T cell receptor (beta chain) came from a study of T cell repertoires in cytomegalovirus infection. Study-wide background: HLA-C-restricted CMV epitopes, recently identified, and well-studied HLA-B-restricted ones were used by the study. Carrying CMV and the relevant HLA type showed in public TCR beta signatures. Whole-study results and caveats: Predominance within the ex vivo response was attributable to HLA-C-restricted CMV-specific TCR beta clonotypes. Summed frequency of shared TCR beta families picked out CMV carriers who also had the relevant HLA.

Per germline, CDR1 SGHVS and CDR2 FQNEAQ. Trimming cost V 1 base and J 8 bases, with 17 bases left between them. This CDR3 is built from 15 residues. This clonotype turned up a few times. The antigen remains unidentified. Using its own MiXCR run on the reads, TCRdb lists one record per CDR3 protein. In the table there are about 830,000 distinct CDR3 sequences, about 33% of which are singletons. The chain employs TRBV7-8 and TRBJ2-5, with unresolved D. This clonotype originated in a human donor in good health (CMV status not recorded). Some clones in this sample may be carry-over from other donors' samples. The sequencing here drew on cultured CD8+ T cells from PBMCs, taken from culture after CMV antigen stimulation. In nucleotides, the CDR3 is TGTGCCAGCAGCTTAGTAGGAGCTAGGCCAGACACCCAGTACTTC. It specifies CASSLVGARPDTQYF.